This TCR beta chain was obtained from a study of tumor-infiltrating lymphocytes in primary liver carcinoma. Overall study: The yield of productive TCRbeta reads per sample was roughly 3.65 to 7.5 million and was similar across tissue types.

From unsorted bulk tissue weighing roughly 17-32 mg, DNA and RNA were co-extracted. TCR beta cDNA came from roughly 0.45 ug total RNA, primed with a constant-region primer. Nested multiplex PCR, run for three rounds with slightly modified ARM-PCR, yielded TCR beta libraries. TRBV1-TRBV30 forward primers paired with a C-beta reverse primer were used in the first two PCR rounds, which ran approximately 11 cycles each. Each CDR3 protein is one row after TCRdb ran MiXCR on the multiplex PCR reads. The sample yields 95,000 to 100,000 distinct CDR3 sequences, around two thirds seen once. The CDR3 loop spans 17 amino acids. The V segment lost 5 bases and the J segment 0 bases; nucleotides outside the gene matches: 10. Germline V lookup: CDR1 SEHNR, CDR2 FQNEAQ (reference sequence).

The genes are TRBV7-9 and TRBJ2-1, with TRBD2 identical over 7 bases. The sequence was collected from a woman between 55 and 75 years old with primary liver carcinoma and hepatitis B virus infection. The sample was liver tumor tissue from sampling region 2. The subset here: tumor region T2, inferior pole. The CDR3 region has the DNA TGTGCCAGCAGCCACTCTATTAGCGGGTTCTCCTACAATGAGCAGTTCTTC. Its protein product is CASSHSISGFSYNEQFF.